This paragraph reports one T cell receptor beta chain. Antigen: not known. PCR primers comprised 60 Vbeta and 13 Jbeta primers. Some clones are missing from TCRdb's copy, which holds only in-frame ones; the method was immunoSEQ multiplex PCR. The table shows about 130,000 clones, with 70% to 85% occurring only once. This sample was included in a study of cytomegalovirus exposure and HLA in healthy donors. Study-level results: Later analysis identified 15,000 to 20,000 TCR beta sequences associated with HLA alleles, using a false discovery rate threshold of 0.05. In a later analysis, V- and J-gene trimming of beta chains associated with a DCLRE1C missense variant, replicated independently. Researchers reportedly found TCR beta sequences accurately predicted most subjects' HLA-A and HLA-B alleles. Specificity for CMV antigens was confirmed in vitro for a few of the CMV-associated chains.

Germline values: CDR1 SGHAT, CDR2 FQNNGV. The V end lost 0 bases, the J end lost 10 bases, and 10 bases lay between the germline ends. This CDR3 spans 14 amino acids. The chain carries TRBV11-2 and TRBJ1-6; unclear D gene. Specimen: PBMCs. This sequence originates from a boy aged 2 to 10 in good health and CMV-seronegative. Here the CDR3 reads CASSLEGRRSPLHF. The CDR3 DNA reads TGTGCCAGCAGCTTAGAGGGCCGCAGGTCACCCCTCCACTTT.